The present entry profiles one TCR beta chain with its context. This specimen comes from a study of CD8 T cells in Susac syndrome. There are 9 residues in the CDR3. The germline V gene encodes CDR1 GTSNPN and CDR2 SVGIG (reference sequence). The authors reverse transcribed about 0.45 to 1 ug RNA with random hexamers. Amplification of TCR beta CDR3 spanned 54 Vbeta and 13 Jbeta via immunoSEQ multiplex PCR. In TCRdb, the immunoSEQ multiplex PCR reads were re-called with MiXCR into one record per CDR3 protein. Of approximately 180,000 distinct CDR3 sequences in the sample, approximately 96% were seen once.

This receptor was obtained from a human donor with multiple sclerosis. Sequences were obtained from CD4+ T cells from PBMCs. The gene calls are TRBV30 and TRBJ1-2; D remains ambiguous. CDR3 loop: CATNYGYTF. The CDR3 DNA is TGTGCGACTAACTATGGCTACACCTTC.